This T cell receptor (beta chain) emerged from a study of T-cell memory formation after mild COVID-19. Study details: Most TCR clusters belonged to a single donor. Study-wide results and limits: CD4/CD8 balance held among clones contracting day 15 to 85, and later expanders leaned CD4+.

V lost 4 bases to trimming and J lost 5 bases, with 14 bases between them. This CDR3 has 14 amino acids. This clonotype was counted many times. Its antigen is not identified. TCRdb used MiXCR to reprocess the 5' RACE reads, holding one entry per CDR3 protein. Seen here are under 50,000 distinct CDR3 sequences, roughly 27% observed once, and the top ten hold about 41%. Sequenced: PBMCs or a T cell subset sorted from them (not recorded which). This chain uses TRBV12-3 or TRBV12-4 with TRBJ2-5; a possible D gene is TRBD2 (5 bases). The clonotype was recovered from a man in his late teens or twenties who had mild COVID-19 (a few samples of this study predate the infection). Cell type and time point are not known. CDR3 in DNA: TGTGCCAGCAGTTGGGAGCTGGCGCGGGAGACCCAGTACTTC. Encoded protein: CASSWELARETQYF.